These 14 T cell receptor beta chains came from one sample sequenced in a study of shared clonotypes between healthy human individuals. Using immunoSEQ multiplex PCR, the repertoire was profiled, and TCRdb retains in-frame clones only, with some absent. The repertoire holds over a million clones, with approximately 68% as singletons. Material: memory CD4+ T cells sorted from blood. Subset noted: CD45RA-negative fraction. The receptors stem from a man between 18 and 35 years old in good health.

The gene calls are TRBV10-3 and TRBJ2-7; perhaps D is TRBD1 or TRBD2 (5 bases each). This CDR3 has 15 residues. CDR1 is ENHRY and CDR2 is SYGVKD in the germline V gene. Trimming removed 4 bases from V and 5 bases from J, with 18 bases in between. Written as DNA, the CDR3 is TGTGCCATCAGTGGTGGAGTTGGGGCGGGCGACGAGCAGTACTTC. Protein sequence: CAISGGVGAGDEQYF.

The V and J genes are TRBV7-9 and TRBJ1-1; maybe TRBD1 (6 bases). In germline, CDR1 is SEHNR, CDR2 FQNEAQ (reference sequence). CDR3 length: 15 residues. V was pared by 5 bases and J by 1 base, with 14 bases between. The CDR3 nucleotides read TGTGCCAGCAGCACAGGGCTCTTCGCGAACACTGAAGCTTTCTTT. Translation: CASSTGLFANTEAFF.

Remarks on this clone: At one boundary the junction diverges from the germline segment, which might be a read error. Here the CDR3 DNA reads TGTGCTAGCAGCCTAACCGGGGCCTCTAATGAAAAACTGTTTTTT. It translates to CASSLTGASNEKLFF. This rearrangement joins TRBV7-7 to TRBJ1-4; tentative D call: TRBD1 (5 bases). Germline V gene lookup returns CDR1 SSHAT and CDR2 FNYEAQ (reference sequence). The CDR3 sequence is 15 residues long.

V is TRBV6-5 and J is TRBJ1-2; D ambiguous. Per germline, CDR1 MNHEY and CDR2 SVGAGI. CDR3 length equals 13 residues. The V end was cut by 8 bases, the J end by 6 bases, with 16 bases between. For the CDR3, the DNA is TGTGCCAGCGCATCAAGTGGGCTTGATGGCTACACCTTC. Protein: CASASSGLDGYTF.

This rearrangement joins TRBV4-2 to TRBJ2-5; D is unresolved. Trimming shortened V by 0 bases and J by 7 bases, and 12 bases separated the two germline ends. The germline V gene has CDR1 LGHNA and CDR2 YNFKEQ. This CDR3 is built from 14 residues. DNA for the CDR3: TGTGCCAGCAGCCAAGATGTCTCTAGTGGGACCCAGTACTTC. It translates to CASSQDVSSGTQYF.

The chain recombines TRBV5-1 with TRBJ2-1; 8 positions agree with TRBD2. Germline CDR1 SGHRS, CDR2 YFSETQ. The length of the CDR3 is 15 residues. V lost 4 bases and J lost 6; bases outside the gene matches: 9. CDR3 amino acids: CASSPGTRRVNEQFF. The CDR3 nucleotides read TGCGCCAGCAGCCCGGGGACTAGAAGAGTCAATGAGCAGTTCTTC.

The rearrangement links TRBV4-1 to TRBJ2-2; tentatively, D is TRBD2 (6 bases). The V and J ends lost 4 bases and 2 bases respectively, with 17 bases between them. Per germline, CDR1 MGHRA and CDR2 YSYEKL. The CDR3 consists of 17 residues. CDR3 in amino acids: CASSRAGPGGNTGELFF. The CDR3 nucleotides are TGCGCCAGCAGCCGAGCCGGCCCCGGGGGTAACACCGGGGAGCTGTTTTTT.

This chain joins TRBV5-6 and TRBJ1-3, with D unresolved. Germline assignment: CDR1 SGHDT and CDR2 YYEEEE. V was cut by 5 bases and J by 0 bases, with 12 bases left in between. The CDR3 covers 15 residues. The DNA for the CDR3 is TGTGCCAGCAGTCGGTGGATGGACTCTGGAAACACCATATATTTT. Protein sequence: CASSRWMDSGNTIYF.

The CDR3 DNA sequence: TGTGCCAGCAGGGCAAGGACTAGCGGAGACAATGAGCAGTTCTTC. Protein product: CASRARTSGDNEQFF. The chain has TRBV2 and TRBJ2-1, with 10 bases fitting TRBD2. The CDR3 covers 15 residues. CDR1 is SNHLY and CDR2 is FYNNEI in the germline V gene. The V gene end was trimmed by 6 bases and the J gene end by 5 bases; junction bases not matched to a gene: 7.

J is TRBJ1-1 and V is TRBV30; no reliable D call. This CDR3 is built from 13 residues. Trimming shortened V by 2 bases and J by 4 bases, and 11 bases separated the two germline ends. The germline CDR1 and CDR2 sequences are GTSNPN and SVGIG (reference sequence). CDR3 coding DNA: TGTGCCTGGAGTCTGGGTGGGGTCACTGAAGCTTTCTTT. It yields the protein CAWSLGGVTEAFF.

V and J are TRBV10-3 and TRBJ2-5; 11 bases are shared with TRBD2. Germline CDR1 is ENHRY and CDR2 is SYGVKD. V gave up 4 bases and J gave up 4 bases; unmatched junction bases: 5. The CDR3 loop spans 15 amino acids. The CDR3 sequence is CAISVSSGGGETQYF. The DNA of the CDR3 is TGTGCCATCAGTGTTAGTAGCGGGGGGGGAGAGACCCAGTACTTC.

With respect to this clone: In the same sample, other DNA sequences code for this CDR3. The chain has TRBV19 and TRBJ2-3, with D uncertain. CDR3 length: 10 residues. Trimming pared 10 bases from V and 5 bases from J, leaving 7 bases between. Germline CDR1 and CDR2: LNHDA and SQIVND (reference sequence). CDR3 sequence: CATWGDTQYF. The CDR3 nucleotides are TGTGCCACCTGGGGAGATACGCAGTATTTT.

This chain connects TRBV7-2 to TRBJ2-5, with D perhaps matching TRBD2 (5 bases). Per germline, CDR1 SGHTA and CDR2 FQGNSA. V lost 1 base, J lost 1 base, and 10 bases lay in between. The length of the CDR3 is 15 residues. CDR3 amino acids: CASSLVGRAQETQYF. CDR3 coding DNA: TGTGCCAGCAGCTTAGTAGGGCGGGCCCAAGAGACCCAGTACTTC.

V and J are TRBV5-4 and TRBJ1-2, with a weak D call TRBD1 (5 bases). The CDR3 loop spans 14 amino acids. The V end was cut by 4 bases, the J end by 8 bases, with 18 bases between. CDR1 and CDR2 from the germline V gene are SGHNT and YYREEE (reference sequence). CDR3 sequence reads: CASSLPLRDEGYTF. The CDR3 DNA follows: TGTGCCAGCAGCCTCCCCTTAAGGGACGAGGGCTACACCTTC.